These T cell receptor beta chains were read from a single sample in a study of shared clonotypes between healthy human individuals. Generated by immunoSEQ multiplex PCR, the TCRdb table keeps only in-frame clones and is missing some. Of roughly 2.5 million clones in the sample, 90% to 95% are singletons; the top ten hold over 0.12%. Sequencing was done on a sample of naive CD4+ T cells sorted from blood. The receptors come from a man between 18 and 29 years old in good health. Both conserved end residues are part of each CDR3. The order of the fields is J gene, clone size, D gene, V gene, CDR3 DNA, CDR3 protein. A D gene is named only where the DNA matches it firmly. The size field is filled for only some rows; it gives once, few, many or a size class.

J: TRBJ1-5
size: NA
D: NA
V: TRBV6-6
DNA: TGTGCCAGCAGGGCGTCGGGTGGAAGCAATCAGCCCCAGCATTTT
CDR3: CASRASGGSNQPQHF

J: TRBJ1-3
size: NA
D: NA
V: TRBV11-2
DNA: TGTGCCAGCAGCTCACCCCTGGGCACCATATATTTT
CDR3: CASSSPLGTIYF

J: TRBJ2-2
size: once
D: NA
V: TRBV5-1
DNA: TGCGCCAGCAGCTTGGGACTGCCCCCTACCGGGGAGCTGTTTTTT
CDR3: CASSLGLPPTGELFF

J: TRBJ2-2
size: NA
D: NA
V: TRBV5-1
DNA: TGCGCCAGCAGCTTGAGGGCAGCCTTGGGTACCGGGGAGCTGTTTTTT
CDR3: CASSLRAALGTGELFF

J: TRBJ2-2
size: NA
D: NA
V: TRBV7-8
DNA: TGTGCCAGCAGCCCTACCGCGTTTACGAACACCGGGGAGCTGTTTTTT
CDR3: CASSPTAFTNTGELFF

J: TRBJ2-7
size: NA
D: NA
V: TRBV6-6
DNA: TGTGCCAGCAGTTCAACAGGGAATCCCTACGAGCAGTACTTC
CDR3: CASSSTGNPYEQYF

J: TRBJ2-7
size: NA
D: TRBD2
V: TRBV7-2
DNA: TGTGCCAGCAGCTTACCCGGGACTAGCGGGACCTACGAGCAGTACTTC
CDR3: CASSLPGTSGTYEQYF

J: TRBJ1-2
size: few
D: NA
V: TRBV5-4
DNA: TGTGCCAGCAGCTTGGACAGGGCTAACTATGGCTACACCTTC
CDR3: CASSLDRANYGYTF

J: TRBJ2-7
size: NA
D: NA
V: TRBV19
DNA: TGTGCCAGTAGGGCGGGATCAAAGACGAACGAGCAGTACTTC
CDR3: CASRAGSKTNEQYF

J: TRBJ1-1
size: NA
D: TRBD1
V: TRBV10-1
DNA: TGCGCCAGCAGTGAGCCTGGACAGGGAATCACTGAAGCTTTCTTT
CDR3: CASSEPGQGITEAFF

J: TRBJ2-7
size: NA
D: NA
V: TRBV28
DNA: TGTGCCAGCCATAATGCCGGGACACCCTACGAGCAGTACTTC
CDR3: CASHNAGTPYEQYF

J: TRBJ1-6
size: NA
D: NA
V: TRBV29-1
DNA: TGCAGCGTCCTTGGGGGGGATAATTCACCCCTCCACTTT
CDR3: CSVLGGDNSPLHF

J: TRBJ2-1
size: once
D: TRBD2
V: TRBV9
DNA: TGTGCCAGCAGCGTACAAGCGGGGGGGCCTAATGAGCAGTTCTTC
CDR3: CASSVQAGGPNEQFF

J: TRBJ2-5
size: once
D: NA
V: TRBV19
DNA: TGTGCCAGTAGTAGGGTGTTTGAAGAGACCCAGTACTTC
CDR3: CASSRVFEETQYF

J: TRBJ1-2
size: NA
D: NA
V: TRBV30
DNA: TGTGCCTGGAGTATCGCGGGGGCGCGGGGCTACACCTTC
CDR3: CAWSIAGARGYTF

J: TRBJ1-5
size: NA
D: NA
V: TRBV7-9
DNA: TGTGCCAGCAGCTTGGATCAGGGGATCTATCAGCCCCAGCATTTT
CDR3: CASSLDQGIYQPQHF

J: TRBJ2-6
size: NA
D: NA
V: TRBV15
DNA: TGTGCCACCAGCAGAGATAAGTTTTCGGTCTCTGGGGCCAACGTCCTGACTTTC
CDR3: CATSRDKFSVSGANVLTF

J: TRBJ2-7
size: NA
D: TRBD1
V: TRBV10-1
DNA: TGCGCCAGCAGTGAGTCAGAGGGACAGGGACTCTACGAGCAGTACTTC
CDR3: CASSESEGQGLYEQYF

J: TRBJ2-1
size: NA
D: NA
V: TRBV5-1
DNA: TGCGCCAGCAGCTTTAGCCGGGTTGAGCAGTTCTTC
CDR3: CASSFSRVEQFF

J: TRBJ2-7
size: NA
D: NA
V: TRBV28
DNA: TGTGCCAGCAGGGGGGACGCCGAAGAGCAGTACTTC
CDR3: CASRGDAEEQYF

J: TRBJ1-1
size: NA
D: NA
V: TRBV6-5
DNA: TGTGCCAGCAGTTTTCTTCAACAAAACACTGAAGCTTTCTTT
CDR3: CASSFLQQNTEAFF

J: TRBJ2-1
size: NA
D: TRBD1
V: TRBV4-1
DNA: TGCGCCAGCAGCCAACCTGGACAGGGCTTCGGGGTTGAGCAGTTCTTC
CDR3: CASSQPGQGFGVEQFF

J: TRBJ2-1
size: NA
D: TRBD1
V: TRBV2
DNA: TGTGCCAGCATTGCTCACAGGGGTCCCTACAATGAGCAGTTCTTC
CDR3: CASIAHRGPYNEQFF

J: TRBJ2-3
size: NA
D: NA
V: TRBV7-8
DNA: TGTGCCAGCAGCCCAGGTCGGGGCCGCACAGATACGCAGTATTTT
CDR3: CASSPGRGRTDTQYF

J: TRBJ1-2
size: NA
D: TRBD1
V: TRBV28
DNA: TGTGCCAGCAGTTGGACAGGAAGGTCTATCTACACCTTC
CDR3: CASSWTGRSIYTF

J: TRBJ1-1
size: NA
D: TRBD1
V: TRBV18
DNA: TGTGCCAGCTCACAAAGAGAGGGACAGGAGCTTGAAGCTTTCTTT
CDR3: CASSQREGQELEAFF

J: TRBJ1-1
size: NA
D: TRBD1
V: TRBV7-2
DNA: TGTGCCAGCAGCCTAGGGGGCCAGGTTACTGAAGCTTTCTTT
CDR3: CASSLGGQVTEAFF

J: TRBJ2-5
size: NA
D: NA
V: TRBV10-3
DNA: TGTGCCATCAGTGTCGGGACCTACCAAGAGACCCAGTACTTC
CDR3: CAISVGTYQETQYF

J: TRBJ2-1
size: NA
D: NA
V: TRBV7-8
DNA: TGTGCCACAAACCCAGGGGGGGTTACCTACAATGAGCAGTTCTTC
CDR3: CATNPGGVTYNEQFF

J: TRBJ1-6
size: few
D: TRBD1
V: TRBV4-3
DNA: TGCGCCAGCAGCCAAGATAGGGTAGGGGGCGGTTCACCCCTCCACTTT
CDR3: CASSQDRVGGGSPLHF

J: TRBJ2-7
size: NA
D: NA
V: TRBV18
DNA: TGTGCCAGCTCACCACTGTCAGGGACCTACGAGCAGTACTTC
CDR3: CASSPLSGTYEQYF

J: TRBJ1-4
size: NA
D: NA
V: TRBV2
DNA: TGTGCCAGCAGTGATAAGGGGCCCCTTAATGAAAAACTGTTTTTT
CDR3: CASSDKGPLNEKLFF

J: TRBJ2-1
size: NA
D: NA
V: TRBV19
DNA: TGTGCCAGTAATCTAGGACCGATCACGAAGCAGTTCTTC
CDR3: CASNLGPITKQFF

J: TRBJ2-7
size: NA
D: NA
V: TRBV10-3
DNA: TGTGCCATCGGGGAAGTGGCACCGTACGAGCAGTACTTC
CDR3: CAIGEVAPYEQYF

J: TRBJ2-7
size: NA
D: TRBD1
V: TRBV6-1
DNA: TGTGCCAGCAGCCGTTCCGGGACAGGGACCTACGAGCAGTACTTC
CDR3: CASSRSGTGTYEQYF

J: TRBJ2-3
size: NA
D: TRBD2
V: TRBV5-1
DNA: TGCGCCAGCAGCTGGGGGACTAGCGGGAGCAGCACAGATACGCAGTATTTT
CDR3: CASSWGTSGSSTDTQYF

J: TRBJ1-5
size: NA
D: NA
V: TRBV27
DNA: TGTGCCAGCAGTTATCAGGCGATTAGCAATCAGCCCCAGCATTTT
CDR3: CASSYQAISNQPQHF

J: TRBJ2-7
size: NA
D: NA
V: TRBV5-1
DNA: TGCGCCAGCAGCTTGGCAACGGACAGCTCCTACGAGCAGTACTTC
CDR3: CASSLATDSSYEQYF

J: TRBJ2-3
size: NA
D: NA
V: TRBV6-1
DNA: TGTGCCAGCAGTGAAGCTCCACGAAGCACAGATACGCAGTATTTT
CDR3: CASSEAPRSTDTQYF

J: TRBJ2-3
size: NA
D: TRBD2
V: TRBV7-8
DNA: TGTGCCAGCAGCCGAACAAGGACTAGAGGAGCGTCAGATACGCAGTATTTT
CDR3: CASSRTRTRGASDTQYF

J: TRBJ2-5
size: NA
D: NA
V: TRBV7-9
DNA: TGTGCCAGCAGCTCACAGGGTACCCAGTACTTC
CDR3: CASSSQGTQYF

J: TRBJ2-5
size: NA
D: TRBD1
V: TRBV13
DNA: TGTGCCAGCAGCTTAGGAGGGGGCGCCCCCTCCGAGACCCAGTACTTC
CDR3: CASSLGGGAPSETQYF

J: TRBJ2-2
size: NA
D: NA
V: TRBV10-3
DNA: TGTGCCATCAGTGACCTTATTGCTATAGGTAACACCGGGGAGCTGTTTTTT
CDR3: CAISDLIAIGNTGELFF

J: TRBJ2-1
size: NA
D: TRBD1
V: TRBV2
DNA: TGTGCCAGCAGGGAGATGGACAGGGGGCACTACAATGAGCAGTTCTTC
CDR3: CASREMDRGHYNEQFF

J: TRBJ1-1
size: few
D: NA
V: TRBV5-1
DNA: TGCGCCAGCAGCTTGGTAGGGGCTAACACTGAAGCTTTCTTT
CDR3: CASSLVGANTEAFF

J: TRBJ1-6
size: NA
D: NA
V: TRBV5-1
DNA: TGCGCCAGCAGCTTGGAATCAGGCGGTTCACCCCTCCACTTT
CDR3: CASSLESGGSPLHF

J: TRBJ2-6
size: NA
D: TRBD1
V: TRBV19
DNA: TGTGCCAGTAGGCGAGGGACAGGGATCTCTGGGGCCAACGTCCTGACTTTC
CDR3: CASRRGTGISGANVLTF

J: TRBJ1-4
size: NA
D: NA
V: TRBV10-1
DNA: TGCGCCAGCAGTGTAGGTCCCCAGGGACAACTGTTTTTT
CDR3: CASSVGPQGQLFF

J: TRBJ2-3
size: once
D: NA
V: TRBV7-9
DNA: TGTGCCAGCAGCTTAGCGATGCTAGGTAGCACAGATACGCAGTATTTT
CDR3: CASSLAMLGSTDTQYF

J: TRBJ2-2
size: NA
D: TRBD1
V: TRBV6-5
DNA: TGTGCCAGCAGTTGGGGGGACAGGGTTTCAGGCGGGGAGCTGTTTTTT
CDR3: CASSWGDRVSGGELFF

J: TRBJ1-2
size: NA
D: NA
V: TRBV7-9
DNA: TGTGCCAGCAGCCCGGGGGGCCTAAACGCCTATGGCTACACCTTC
CDR3: CASSPGGLNAYGYTF

J: TRBJ2-7
size: NA
D: NA
V: TRBV11-2
DNA: TGTGCCAGCAGCCCCACTGGGAGGTTCGGCGAGCAGTACTTC
CDR3: CASSPTGRFGEQYF

J: TRBJ2-5
size: NA
D: NA
V: TRBV5-4
DNA: TGTGCCAGCAGCCGCCCATCCCAAGGCCATGAGACCCAGTACTTC
CDR3: CASSRPSQGHETQYF

J: TRBJ1-1
size: NA
D: TRBD1
V: TRBV7-6
DNA: TGTGCCAGCAGCTTAATACGGACAGGGGACACTGAAGCTTTCTTT
CDR3: CASSLIRTGDTEAFF

J: TRBJ2-7
size: once
D: NA
V: TRBV5-1
DNA: TGCGCCAGCAGCTTGGCCAGGGGAGGGAACAAGAACGAGCAGTACTTC
CDR3: CASSLARGGNKNEQYF

J: TRBJ1-3
size: NA
D: NA
V: TRBV7-2
DNA: TGTGCCAGCAGCTCGCGACCGAGTGGGCCCCTTCTCTCTGGAAACACCATATATTTT
CDR3: CASSSRPSGPLLSGNTIYF

J: TRBJ2-7
size: NA
D: NA
V: TRBV6-1
DNA: TGTGCCAGCAGTGAAGGGCGAGGGGCCCCCTACGAGCAGTACTTC
CDR3: CASSEGRGAPYEQYF

J: TRBJ2-1
size: NA
D: NA
V: TRBV30
DNA: TGTGCCTGCGCTAAGGGGCCCTCGGCCATGGCGCGGCTTGCGCAGTTCTTC
CDR3: CACAKGPSAMARLAQFF

J: TRBJ1-6
size: NA
D: NA
V: TRBV10-3
DNA: TGTGCCATCAGTGAGAAGAGTGTGATTGGGTCACCCCTCCACTTT
CDR3: CAISEKSVIGSPLHF

J: TRBJ1-6
size: NA
D: NA
V: TRBV5-1
DNA: TGCGCCAGCAGAGAAGGGCTGATTAATTCACCCCTCCACTTT
CDR3: CASREGLINSPLHF